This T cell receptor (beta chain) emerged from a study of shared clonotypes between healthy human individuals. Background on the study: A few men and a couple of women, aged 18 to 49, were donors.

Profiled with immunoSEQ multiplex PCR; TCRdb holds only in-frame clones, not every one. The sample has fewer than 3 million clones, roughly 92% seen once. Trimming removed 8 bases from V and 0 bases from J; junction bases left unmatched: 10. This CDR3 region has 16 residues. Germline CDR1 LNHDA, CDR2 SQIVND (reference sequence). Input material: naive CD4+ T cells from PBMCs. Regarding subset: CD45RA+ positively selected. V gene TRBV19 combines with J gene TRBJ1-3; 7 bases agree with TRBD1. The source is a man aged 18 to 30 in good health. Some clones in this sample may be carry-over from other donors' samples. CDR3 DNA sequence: TGTGCCAGTTATGAAAACAGGGGTTTCTCTGGAAACACCATATATTTT. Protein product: CASYENRGFSGNTIYF.